A single sample gave rise to the 27 T cell receptor beta chains below, sequenced in a study of naive and memory T cell subsets (dated by TCRdb to about 2017). Libraries were made using 5' RACE. Sequencing took place on an Illumina MiSeq. The ligated cDNA was amplified by four rounds of PCR, in which nested alpha and beta constant region primers were used together with the SP2 primer. TCRdb reprocessing: public reads trimmed at Q25 with fastp, clones called with MiXCR, in-frame beta chains kept. Each entry is one CDR3 protein sequence, shown with its most common DNA and genes. The sample table contains 55,000 to 65,000 distinct CDR3 sequences; only one count was recorded for 6% to 8.5% of them. The ten largest account for 19% of the sample. The study described a robust, sensitive protocol for amplifying, sequencing and analyzing TCRs, using 3' ligation of a UMI-containing oligonucleotide to TCR cDNA.

Source of these receptors: a female donor in good health.

The table lists this clonotype with a few counts. The chain combines TRBV27 with TRBJ2-7, with 7 bases identical to TRBD1. Germline values: CDR1 MNHEY, CDR2 SMNVEV (reference sequence). The V and J ends lost 2 bases and 2 bases, in that order; junction bases with no gene match: 0. CDR3 length: 13 residues. The CDR3 DNA is TGTGCCAGCAGTTTAGGGACAGCCTACGAGCAGTACTTC. This sequence encodes CASSLGTAYEQYF.

Ten or more counts support this clonotype. The chain recombines TRBV4-1 with TRBJ1-1; no reliable D call. The CDR3 covers 14 residues. The V gene lost 1 base and the J gene lost 0 bases, with 6 bases spanning the gap. Germline loops: CDR1 MGHRA, CDR2 YSYEKL. The CDR3 protein is CASSQVVMNTEAFF. In nucleotides, the CDR3 is TGCGCCAGCAGCCAAGTCGTTATGAACACTGAAGCTTTCTTT.

The sample holds a few counts of this clonotype. The chain is built from TRBV14 and TRBJ1-1, with a weak D call TRBD1 (6 bases). The CDR3 length is 14 residues. V was pared by 1 base and J by 2 bases, with 8 bases between. The germline CDR1 and CDR2 sequences are SGHDN and FVKESK. CDR3 sequence (DNA): TGTGCCAGCAGCCAAGTAGGGGGAAACACTGAAGCTTTCTTT. It encodes CASSQVGGNTEAFF.

This clonotype was counted at least ten times. CDR3 DNA sequence: TGTGCCAGCAGTTTATGGCTGGACACTGAAGCTTTCTTT. Translating it yields CASSLWLDTEAFF. The J gene is TRBJ1-1, the V gene TRBV28; D gene uncertain. Trimming removed 0 bases from V and 3 bases from J, with 5 bases in between. This CDR3 region has 13 residues. The V gene's germline CDR1 is MDHEN and CDR2 SYDVKM.

This clonotype was observed a handful of times. The rearrangement links TRBV11-2 to TRBJ2-7; D remains ambiguous. The CDR3 totals 16 residues. Trimming removed 1 base at V and 0 bases at J, with 13 bases between. Germline CDR1 SGHAT, CDR2 FQNNGV. The CDR3 here is CASSLVFASSSYEQYF. The CDR3 DNA follows: TGTGCCAGCAGCTTAGTCTTCGCCTCGAGCTCCTACGAGCAGTACTTC.

This clonotype came up many times. The chain joins TRBV20-1 to TRBJ2-7, with a possible D match to TRBD1 (7 bases). Germline CDR1 DFQATT, CDR2 SNEGSKA (reference sequence). Trimming took off 3 bases at V and 2 bases at J, with 14 bases between the two ends. The length of the CDR3 is 14 residues. CDR3 loop: CSARRRDRPYEQYF. In nucleotides, the CDR3 is TGCAGTGCTAGGAGGCGGGACAGACCCTACGAGCAGTACTTC.

This clonotype was seen at least ten times. V usage is TRBV12-3 or TRBV12-4 and J usage is TRBJ2-1, with D tentatively TRBD2 (5 bases). This CDR3 contains 14 residues. V lost 6 bases to trimming and J lost 9 bases, with 18 bases between them. CDR3 protein: CASSSGNPTGEQFF. The CDR3 bases are TGTGCCAGCAGCTCCGGGAACCCAACGGGTGAGCAGTTCTTC.

The chain couples TRBV9 to TRBJ2-3; 7 bases are a match to TRBD2. Germline CDR1 SGDLS, CDR2 YYNGEE. Trimming removed 3 bases from V and 5 bases from J; junction bases left unmatched: 12. There are 16 residues in the CDR3. CDR3 protein: CASSAKTLALIDTQYF. CDR3 nucleotide sequence: TGTGCCAGCAGCGCCAAGACACTAGCGTTAATAGATACGCAGTATTTT.

The CDR3 coding sequence is TGTGCCAGCTCCCTCACCGGGGAGCTGTTTTTT. Its protein is CASSLTGELFF. This chain connects TRBV18 to TRBJ2-2; no definite D call. V lost 6 bases to trimming and J lost 4 bases, with 3 bases between them. This CDR3 spans 11 amino acids. Germline CDR1 reads KGHSH; CDR2 reads LQKENI.

The chain links TRBV28 to TRBJ2-2, with D possibly called TRBD1 or TRBD2 (5 bases each). Germline-derived CDR1 and CDR2 are MDHEN and SYDVKM. The CDR3 has 15 residues. The germline V and J ends were trimmed by 2 bases and 6 bases, with 13 bases remaining between them. CDR3 residues: CASSLGVGAAGELFF. Written as DNA, the CDR3 is TGTGCCAGCAGTTTAGGGGTCGGGGCCGCCGGGGAGCTGTTTTTT.

Ten or more counts support this clonotype. V usage is TRBV28 and J usage is TRBJ1-5; unclear D gene. The CDR3 loop spans 16 amino acids. Deletions cut 3 bases from V and 5 bases from J, with 17 bases between. Germline-derived CDR1 and CDR2 are MDHEN and SYDVKM. CDR3 sequence (DNA): TGTGCCAGCAGTTTCTTTGGACGGGCGATGGATCAGCCCCAGCATTTT. It translates to CASSFFGRAMDQPQHF.

This clonotype was counted at least ten times. The chain is built from TRBV20-1 and TRBJ1-6; D gene ambiguous. V was cut by 6 bases and J by 7 bases, with 16 bases left in between. CDR1 and CDR2 (germline): DFQATT, SNEGSKA (reference sequence). CDR3 length: 14 residues. CDR3 residues: CSASSRLGNSPLHF. The CDR3 bases are TGCAGTGCCAGCTCCCGGCTGGGGAATTCACCCCTCCACTTT.

This clonotype was observed at least ten times. The chain recombines TRBV29-1 with TRBJ1-1; 8 bases fit TRBD1. V lost 5 bases and J lost 2; bases outside the gene matches: 7. The CDR3 has 14 residues. The germline CDR1 and CDR2 sequences are SQVTM and ANQGSEA. The CDR3: CSVRPTGANTEAFF. Written as DNA, the CDR3 is TGCAGCGTTAGGCCGACAGGGGCCAACACTGAAGCTTTCTTT.

The chain joins TRBV29-1 to TRBJ2-1; either TRBD1 or TRBD2 may supply D (5 bases each). The CDR3 contains 14 residues. CDR1 is SQVTM, CDR2 ANQGSEA, per germline. V was cut by 1 base and J by 16 bases, with 23 bases left in between. CDR3 sequence (DNA): TGCAGCGTTGAAGGGGACCCACCTATAATGAGCAGTTTCTTC. It translates to CSVEGDPPIMSSFF.

This clonotype occurred a few times. The rearrangement joins TRBV12-3 or TRBV12-4 to TRBJ1-1; D unclear. CDR3 length: 13 residues. Trimming took 5 bases from V and 6 from J, leaving 13 bases between them. The CDR3 loop reads CASSTQEESEAFF. DNA of the CDR3: TGTGCCAGCAGTACCCAAGAGGAATCTGAAGCTTTCTTT.

Only a few counts were recorded for this clonotype. This rearrangement joins TRBV29-1 to TRBJ1-1, with TRBD1 as a possible D gene (5 bases). Trimming stripped 3 bases from V and 4 bases from J, with 12 bases between. The CDR3 has 13 amino acids. CDR1 SQVTM and CDR2 ANQGSEA come from the germline V gene. CDR3 sequence: CSVDRFGGTEAFF. CDR3 sequence (DNA): TGCAGCGTTGATCGGTTTGGGGGCACTGAAGCTTTCTTT.

This clonotype was seen at least ten times. The chain is built from TRBV18 and TRBJ1-1; TRBD1 agrees at 9 bases. The J segment lost 5 bases and the V segment lost 3 bases, leaving 7 bases of the junction unmatched. The CDR3 is 15 residues long. Per germline, CDR1 KGHSH and CDR2 LQKENI. The CDR3 region has the DNA TGTGCCAGCTCACCCCCAACAGGGGGCGGGACTGAAGCTTTCTTT. Translation gives CASSPPTGGGTEAFF.

This clonotype occurred a few times. The rearrangement links TRBV4-2 to TRBJ2-2, with D perhaps TRBD2 (5 bases). CDR1 and CDR2 (germline): LGHNA, YNFKEQ. CDR3 length: 16 residues. V was shortened by 0 bases and J by 2 bases, with 10 bases between the two germline ends. The CDR3: CASSQELAQNTGELFF. The CDR3 DNA follows: TGTGCCAGCAGCCAAGAGCTAGCTCAAAACACCGGGGAGCTGTTTTTT.

This clonotype was picked up a small number of times. The CDR3 DNA reads TGCAGTGCAAGCGAGAGAGGCCCAAAACAGCCCCAGCATTTT. This translates into CSASERGPKQPQHF. V is TRBV20-1 and J is TRBJ1-5; D is uncertain. In germline, CDR1 is DFQATT, CDR2 SNEGSKA (reference sequence). With 6 bases removed from V and 7 bases from J, the gap between germline ends came to 19 bases. The CDR3 is 14 amino acids.

This clonotype has a handful of counts. CDR3 sequence: CASSRTGRTDTQYF. The CDR3 DNA sequence: TGTGCCAGCAGTCGGACAGGAAGGACAGATACGCAGTATTTT. The chain has TRBV7-8 and TRBJ2-3, with 7 positions matching TRBD1. Germline CDR1 and CDR2: SGHVS and FQNEAQ. With V trimmed by 6 bases and J by 3 bases, 6 bases remained unmatched. The CDR3 loop spans 14 amino acids.

This clonotype has a count of ten or more. This chain uses TRBV28 with TRBJ1-2; D is unclear. The germline CDR1 and CDR2 sequences are MDHEN and SYDVKM. This CDR3 has 13 residues. Trimming removed 6 bases at V and 3 bases at J, with 11 bases between. Here the CDR3 reads CASSLPEYYGYTF. In DNA, the CDR3 is TGTGCCAGCAGCCTCCCGGAATACTATGGCTACACCTTC.

This clonotype was picked up a small number of times. V usage is TRBV2 and J usage is TRBJ1-3, with unresolved D. V lost 5 bases, J lost 0 bases, and 14 bases lay in between. CDR1 is SNHLY, CDR2 FYNNEI, per germline. The CDR3 spans 16 residues. CDR3 amino acids: CASSPYADISGNTIYF. The CDR3 DNA sequence: TGTGCCAGCAGTCCATACGCTGACATCTCTGGAAACACCATATATTTT. Variable domain in full (rest from reference TRBV2 and TRBJ1-3): EPEVTQTPSHQVTQMGQEVILRCVPISNHLYFYWYRQILGQKVEFLVSFYNNEISEKSEIFDDQFSVERPDGSNFTLKIRSTKLEDSAMYFCASSPYADISGNTIYFGEGSWLTVV.

The chain links TRBV29-1 to TRBJ1-1; TRBD1 is a possible D gene (5 bases). The V end lost 3 bases, the J end lost 9 bases, and 8 bases lay between the germline ends. The CDR3 totals 10 residues. The germline V gene has CDR1 SQVTM and CDR2 ANQGSEA. The CDR3 coding sequence is TGCAGCGTTGATCCAGGGAAAGCTTTCTTT. Its protein is CSVDPGKAFF.

The V and J genes are TRBV3-1 and TRBJ2-7, with 7 bases matching TRBD2. Germline-derived CDR1 and CDR2 are LGHDT and YNNKEL (reference sequence). CDR3 size: 16 residues. The junction had 9 bases not matched to a gene; V was cut back by 1 base and J by 3 bases. The CDR3 DNA reads as TGTGCCAGCAGCCAAGGGGAGGGTAGCCTTAACTACGAGCAGTACTTC. This gives the protein CASSQGEGSLNYEQYF.

This clonotype was detected only a few times. The rearrangement uses TRBV28 and TRBJ1-1; TRBD1 might be the D (5 bases). Germline V gene sequence: CDR1 MDHEN, CDR2 SYDVKM. V lost 2 bases and J lost 6, with 13 bases in between. CDR3 size: 14 residues. The chain's CDR3 is CASSLVPGGSEAFF. The CDR3 nucleotides are TGTGCCAGCAGTTTAGTCCCCGGGGGGTCTGAAGCTTTCTTT.

CDR3 sequence: CASSLPLGQGEWGYTF. The DNA for the CDR3 is TGTGCCAGCAGCTTGCCACTAGGACAGGGCGAATGGGGCTACACCTTC. The rearrangement links TRBV5-6 to TRBJ1-2; 8 bases are a match to TRBD1. The J segment lost 8 bases and the V segment lost 1 base, leaving 13 bases of the junction unmatched. From germline, CDR1 is SGHDT and CDR2 YYEEEE. There are 16 residues in the CDR3.

This chain links TRBV9 with TRBJ1-5, with D possibly matching TRBD1 (6 bases). The germline V gene encodes CDR1 SGDLS and CDR2 YYNGEE. The CDR3 length is 13 residues. V was cut by 4 bases and J by 6 bases, with 11 bases left in between. The CDR3 protein is CASSQGGGQPQHF. The CDR3 bases are TGTGCCAGCAGCCAAGGAGGGGGTCAGCCCCAGCATTTT.